This record looks at one TCR beta chain sequence and its context. This clonotype was observed at least ten times. Its antigen has not been determined. No per-base quality is available; no much larger clone lies one base away. This sample was taken from a study of CD8 T cells in ankylosing spondylitis (dated 2017 in TCRdb). A note on the overall study: The study set out to find disease-linked TCR variants by profiling T cell receptor beta repertoires in ankylosing spondylitis patients and healthy donors. The full study cohort comprised about 23 ankylosing spondylitis patients and 110 or so healthy donors. Peripheral blood was sampled, and synovial fluid was additionally collected from ankylosing spondylitis patients.

Results and caveats for the whole study, not just this receptor: Some of the motif variants had been reported before in the synovial fluid and blood of reactive arthritis patients, a finding that suggests common disease-initiation mechanisms. Significant enrichment of the disease-linked clones was reported in matched synovial fluid samples from ankylosing spondylitis patients. A TCR beta motif made up of fewer than 10 highly homologous amino acid variants appeared to be characteristic of blood from ankylosing spondylitis patients. The disease-linked clones had a CD8+ phenotype and were found at relatively low frequencies in peripheral blood.

Looking up the germline V gene yields CDR1 MGHDK and CDR2 SYGVNS. The CDR3 sequence holds 16 residues, the cysteine and phenylalanine included. Here the CDR3 DNA is all that survives: 48 bases in frame from base 1. After removal of 3 bases from V and 6 bases from J, the junction retains 10 bases not matched to a gene. The instrument given in TCRdb is Illumina HiSeq 2500. TCR beta libraries were prepared by quantitative 5'-RACE with molecular barcodes. As for the original processing: A new computational method, built on a probabilistic model of VDJ rearrangement, was used to identify disease-linked TCR variants. The raw public reads went through TCRdb reprocessing: fastp at Q25, MiXCR clone calling, in-frame beta chains kept. Rows with one shared CDR3 protein collapse into an entry with the most common genes and DNA. These V and J calls originate from TCRdb's pipeline instead of the authors' own analysis. A total of 90,000 to 100,000 distinct CDR3 sequences appear in this sample, about 8% of them only once. Of the sample, 9.9% falls within the top ten clones.

The sequence derives from a male donor with ankylosing spondylitis or in good health (not recorded which). The sequenced sample was blood, either unsorted or a sorted T cell fraction (not recorded which). The chain was built from TRBV25-1 and TRBJ2-2; TRBD2 fits 7 bases in the junction. The CDR3 reads CASSEGGTGRSGELFF. The sequence in DNA is TGTGCCAGCAGTGAGGGAGGGACTGGCCGGTCCGGGGAGCTGTTTTTT.